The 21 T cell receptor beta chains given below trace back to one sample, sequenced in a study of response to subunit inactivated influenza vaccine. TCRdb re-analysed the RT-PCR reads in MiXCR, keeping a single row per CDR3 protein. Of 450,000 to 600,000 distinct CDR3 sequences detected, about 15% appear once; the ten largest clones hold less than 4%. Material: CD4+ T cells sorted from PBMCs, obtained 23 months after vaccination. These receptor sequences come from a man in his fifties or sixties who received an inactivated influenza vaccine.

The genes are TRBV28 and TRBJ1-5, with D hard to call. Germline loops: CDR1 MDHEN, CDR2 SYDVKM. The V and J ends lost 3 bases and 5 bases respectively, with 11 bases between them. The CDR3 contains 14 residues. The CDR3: CASSFGQPHQPQHF. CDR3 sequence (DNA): TGTGCCAGCAGTTTTGGGCAGCCTCATCAGCCCCAGCATTTT.

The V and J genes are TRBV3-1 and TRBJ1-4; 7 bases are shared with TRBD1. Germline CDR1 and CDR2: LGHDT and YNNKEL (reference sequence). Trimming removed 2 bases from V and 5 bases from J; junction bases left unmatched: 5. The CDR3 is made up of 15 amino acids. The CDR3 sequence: CASSQRGGQNEKLFF. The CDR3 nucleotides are TGTGCCAGCAGCCAACGTGGGGGACAGAATGAAAAACTGTTTTTT.

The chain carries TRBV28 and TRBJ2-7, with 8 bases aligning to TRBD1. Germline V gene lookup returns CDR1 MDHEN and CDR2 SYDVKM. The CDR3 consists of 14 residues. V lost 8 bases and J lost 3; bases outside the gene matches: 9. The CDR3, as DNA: TGTGCCAGCCGAAAACAGGGGGGATACTACGAGCAGTACTTC. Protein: CASRKQGGYYEQYF.

Here the CDR3 reads CATSGFAASGETQYF. Here the CDR3 DNA reads TGTGCCACCAGTGGATTCGCGGCCTCGGGGGAGACCCAGTACTTC. The chain employs TRBV24-1 and TRBJ2-5, with D tentatively TRBD2 (5 bases). Germline V CDR1 and CDR2: KGHDR, SFDVKD. Deletions cut 5 bases from V and 5 bases from J, with 17 bases between. The CDR3 totals 15 residues.

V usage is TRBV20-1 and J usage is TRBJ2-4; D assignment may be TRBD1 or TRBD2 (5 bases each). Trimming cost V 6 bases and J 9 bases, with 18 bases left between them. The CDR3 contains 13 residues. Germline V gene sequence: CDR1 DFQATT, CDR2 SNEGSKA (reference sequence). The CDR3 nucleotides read TGCAGTGCCACCGGGACCAGCGTAGGCATTCAGTACTTC. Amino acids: CSATGTSVGIQYF.

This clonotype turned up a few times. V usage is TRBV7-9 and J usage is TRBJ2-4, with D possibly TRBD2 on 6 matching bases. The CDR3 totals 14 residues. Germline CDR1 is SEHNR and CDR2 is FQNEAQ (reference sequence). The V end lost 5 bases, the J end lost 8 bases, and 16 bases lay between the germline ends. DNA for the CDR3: TGTGCCAGCAGCACGGAGGGGAGGCCACACATTCAGTACTTC. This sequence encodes CASSTEGRPHIQYF.

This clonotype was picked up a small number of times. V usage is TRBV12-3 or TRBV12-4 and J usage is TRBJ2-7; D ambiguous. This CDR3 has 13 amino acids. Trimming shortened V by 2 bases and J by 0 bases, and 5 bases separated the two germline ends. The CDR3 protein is CASSLSPSYEQYF. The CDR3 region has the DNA TGTGCCAGCAGTTTAAGTCCCTCCTACGAGCAGTACTTC.

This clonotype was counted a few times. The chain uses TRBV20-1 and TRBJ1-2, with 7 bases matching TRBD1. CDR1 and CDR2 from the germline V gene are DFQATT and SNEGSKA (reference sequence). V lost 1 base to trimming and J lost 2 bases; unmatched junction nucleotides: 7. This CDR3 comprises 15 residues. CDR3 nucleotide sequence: TGCAGTGCTAGAGTCCCCGCAGGGGGGAACTATGGCTACACCTTC. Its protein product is CSARVPAGGNYGYTF.

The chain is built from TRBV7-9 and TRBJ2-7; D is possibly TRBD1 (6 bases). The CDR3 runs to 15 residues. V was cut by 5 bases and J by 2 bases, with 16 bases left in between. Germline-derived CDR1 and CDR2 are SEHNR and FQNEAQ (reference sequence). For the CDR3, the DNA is TGTGCCAGCAGCCCAAGTGGCAGGGGACCCTACGAGCAGTACTTC. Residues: CASSPSGRGPYEQYF.

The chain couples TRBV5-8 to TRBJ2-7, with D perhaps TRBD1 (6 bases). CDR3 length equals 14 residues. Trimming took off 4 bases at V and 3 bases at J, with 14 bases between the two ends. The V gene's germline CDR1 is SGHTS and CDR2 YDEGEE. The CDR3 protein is CASSLRQEDYEQYF. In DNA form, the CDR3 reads TGTGCCAGCAGCCTGCGACAGGAAGACTACGAGCAGTACTTC.

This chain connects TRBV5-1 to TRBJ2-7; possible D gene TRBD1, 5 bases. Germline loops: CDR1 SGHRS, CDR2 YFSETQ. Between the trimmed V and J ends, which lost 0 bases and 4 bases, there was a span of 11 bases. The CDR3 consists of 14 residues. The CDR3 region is CASSLEMSGYEQYF. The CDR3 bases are TGCGCCAGCAGCTTGGAAATGTCAGGGTACGAGCAGTACTTC. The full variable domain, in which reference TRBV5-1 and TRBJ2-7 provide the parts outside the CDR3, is KAGVTQTPRYLIKTRGQQVTLSCSPISGHRSVSWYQQTPGQGLQFLFEYFSETQRNKGNFPGRFSGRQFSNSRSEMNVSTLELGDSALYLCASSLEMSGYEQYFGPGTRLTVT.

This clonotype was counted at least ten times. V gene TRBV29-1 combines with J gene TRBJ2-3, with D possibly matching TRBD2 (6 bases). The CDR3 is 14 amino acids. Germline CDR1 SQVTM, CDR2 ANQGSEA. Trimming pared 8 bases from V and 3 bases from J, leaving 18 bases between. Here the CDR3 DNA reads TGCAGCACTGGGGAGGCGGCAGTGACAGATACGCAGTATTTT. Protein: CSTGEAAVTDTQYF.

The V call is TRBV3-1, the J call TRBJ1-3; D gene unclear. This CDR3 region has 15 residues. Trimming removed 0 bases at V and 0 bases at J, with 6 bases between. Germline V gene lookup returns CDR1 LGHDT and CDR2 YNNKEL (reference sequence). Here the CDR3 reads CASSQDLSSGNTIYF. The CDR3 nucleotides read TGTGCCAGCAGCCAAGATTTGTCCTCTGGAAACACCATATATTTT.

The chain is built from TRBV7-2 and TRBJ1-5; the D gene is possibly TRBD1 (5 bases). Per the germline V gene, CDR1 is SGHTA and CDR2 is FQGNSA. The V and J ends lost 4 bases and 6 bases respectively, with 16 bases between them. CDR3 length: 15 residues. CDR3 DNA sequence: TGTGCCAGCAGCTGGGACTGGGAGGGGAGTCAGCCCCAGCATTTT. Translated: CASSWDWEGSQPQHF. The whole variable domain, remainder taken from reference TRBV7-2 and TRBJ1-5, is GAGVSQSPSNKVTEKGKDVELRCDPISGHTALYWYRQSLGQGLEFLIYFQGNSAPDKSGLPSDRFSAERTGGSVSTLTIQRTQQEDSAVYLCASSWDWEGSQPQHFGDGTRLSIL.

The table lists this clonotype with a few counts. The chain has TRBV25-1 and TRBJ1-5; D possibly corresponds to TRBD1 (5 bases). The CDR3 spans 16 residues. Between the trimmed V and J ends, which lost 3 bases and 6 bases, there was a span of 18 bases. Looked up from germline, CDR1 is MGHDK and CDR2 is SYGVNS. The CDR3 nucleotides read TGTGCCAGCAGTGACGGTCAGCGGGGGGGAGGTCAGCCCCAGCATTTT. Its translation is CASSDGQRGGGQPQHF.

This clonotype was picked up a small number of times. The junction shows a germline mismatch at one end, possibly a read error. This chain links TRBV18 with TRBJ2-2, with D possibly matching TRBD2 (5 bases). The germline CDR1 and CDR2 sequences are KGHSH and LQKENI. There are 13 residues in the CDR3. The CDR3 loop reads CASSPRDTGELFF. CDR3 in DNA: TGCGCCAGCAGCCCGCGGGACACCGGGGAGCTGTTTTTT.

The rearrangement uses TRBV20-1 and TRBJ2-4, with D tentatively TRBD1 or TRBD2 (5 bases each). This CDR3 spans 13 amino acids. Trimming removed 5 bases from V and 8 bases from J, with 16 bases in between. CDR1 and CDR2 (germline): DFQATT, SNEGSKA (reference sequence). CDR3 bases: TGCAGTGCTCAAGAGGGGTTTAGAGACATTCAGTACTTC. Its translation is CSAQEGFRDIQYF.

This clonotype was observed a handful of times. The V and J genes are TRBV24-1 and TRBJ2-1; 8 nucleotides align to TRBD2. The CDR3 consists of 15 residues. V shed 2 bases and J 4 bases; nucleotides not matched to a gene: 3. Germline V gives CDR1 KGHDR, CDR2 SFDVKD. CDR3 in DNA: TGTGCCACCAGTGATTCCGGACTAGCTTACAATGAGCAGTTCTTC. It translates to CATSDSGLAYNEQFF.

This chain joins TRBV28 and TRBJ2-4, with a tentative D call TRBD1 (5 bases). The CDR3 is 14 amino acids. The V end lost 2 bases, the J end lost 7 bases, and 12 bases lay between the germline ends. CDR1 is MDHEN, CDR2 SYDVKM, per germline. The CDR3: CASSLATGVNIQYF. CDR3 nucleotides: TGTGCCAGCAGTTTAGCAACAGGTGTGAACATTCAGTACTTC.

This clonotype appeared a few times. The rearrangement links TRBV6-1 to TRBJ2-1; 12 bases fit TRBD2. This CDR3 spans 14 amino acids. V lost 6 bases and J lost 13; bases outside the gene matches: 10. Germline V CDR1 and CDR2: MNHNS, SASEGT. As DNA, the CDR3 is TGTGCCAGCAGACCAGGGGCTAGCGGGGGGGCACAGTTCTTC. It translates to CASRPGASGGAQFF.

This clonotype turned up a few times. The CDR3 region has the DNA TGCAGTGCGCGCCGGAGGGGTGATGAAAAACTGTTTTTT. Translated, it gives CSARRRGDEKLFF. The chain couples TRBV20-1 to TRBJ1-4, with D possibly matching TRBD1 (5 bases). The V and J ends lost 6 bases and 6 bases respectively, with 14 bases between them. This CDR3 is built from 13 residues. Germline CDR1 DFQATT, CDR2 SNEGSKA (reference sequence).